Listed below are T cell receptor beta chains from one sample, sequenced in a study of glioma-infiltrating T cells after dendritic cell vaccination. Data came from immunoSEQ multiplex PCR; TCRdb stores just in-frame clones and leaves some out. Of over 70,000 clones in the sample, 82% were seen once. The specimen was blood, collected before dendritic cell vaccination. Receptors originate from a human donor with glioblastoma. Each CDR3 is given with its conserved first and last residue. The D gene is left open where the match is weak. The listing skips clone size in some rows; elsewhere it reads once, few, many or a size class.

clone size,J gene,V gene,D gene,CDR3 protein,CDR3 DNA
once,TRBJ2-2,TRBV5-1,TRBD2,CASSSTSGNTGELFF,TGCGCCAGCAGCTCGACTAGCGGGAACACCGGGGAGCTGTTTTTT
NA,TRBJ2-4,TRBV5-5,TRBD2,CASSLLAGGPLAKNIQYF,TGTGCCAGCAGCTTACTAGCGGGGGGGCCTCTAGCCAAAAACATTCAGTACTTC
NA,TRBJ1-4,TRBV27,NA,CASSPGPGVYWENEKLFF,TGTGCCAGCAGCCCGGGACCAGGGGTTTATTGGGAAAATGAAAAACTGTTTTTT
NA,TRBJ2-2,TRBV7-6,TRBD1,CASSKGQGNTGELFF,TGTGCCAGCAGCAAGGGACAGGGGAACACCGGGGAGCTGTTTTTT
NA,TRBJ1-6,TRBV28,TRBD1,CASSPGTGDSPLHF,TGTGCCAGCAGTCCCGGGACAGGAGATTCACCCCTCCACTTT
NA,TRBJ2-3,TRBV7-8,TRBD2,CASSSKRGGRNTQYF,TGTGCCAGCAGCTCCAAGCGGGGGGGCCGAAATACGCAGTATTTT
NA,TRBJ2-7,TRBV11-3,NA,CASSGGGDSYEQYF,TGTGCCAGCAGTGGGGGAGGAGATAGTTACGAGCAGTACTTC
NA,TRBJ1-5,TRBV2,NA,CAATGEEGYQPQHF,TGTGCCGCGACGGGGGAAGAAGGGTATCAGCCCCAGCATTTT
NA,TRBJ2-2,TRBV5-1,TRBD2,CASSLSGLPSTGELFF,TGCGCCAGCAGCTTGTCGGGACTACCGTCCACCGGGGAGCTGTTTTTT
once,TRBJ2-3,TRBV28,NA,CASSEESTQYF,TGTGCCAGCTCTGAGGAGTCTACGCAGTATTTT
NA,TRBJ2-1,TRBV7-3,TRBD2,CASSSLAGKYNEQFF,TGTGCCAGCAGCTCTCTAGCGGGAAAGTACAATGAGCAGTTCTTC
NA,TRBJ2-1,TRBV10-3,TRBD2,CAISGGLAGLNEQFF,TGTGCCATCAGTGGGGGACTAGCGGGGCTCAATGAGCAGTTCTTC
many,TRBJ2-1,TRBV6-6,NA,CASSYAGGPYEQFF,TGTGCCAGCAGTTACGCAGGAGGTCCGTATGAGCAGTTCTTC
NA,TRBJ2-7,TRBV7-8,NA,CASSSSGAAIYEQYF,TGTGCCAGCAGCTCGTCAGGGGCAGCCATCTACGAGCAGTACTTC
few,TRBJ2-2,TRBV4-1,TRBD1,CASSPGQGYFGELFF,TGCGCCAGCAGCCCGGGACAGGGGTACTTCGGGGAGCTGTTTTTT
NA,TRBJ1-2,TRBV19,TRBD1,CASSTRQGANDGYTF,TGTGCCAGTAGTACCAGACAGGGGGCGAATGATGGCTACACCTTC
NA,TRBJ1-1,TRBV2,NA,CASSGRKGTEAFF,TGTGCCAGCAGTGGGAGGAAAGGCACTGAAGCTTTCTTT
once,TRBJ1-5,TRBV21-1,NA,CASSKGRGIYSNQPQHF,TGTGCCAGCAGCAAAGGAAGAGGCATATATAGCAATCAGCCCCAGCATTTT
NA,TRBJ1-2,TRBV18,NA,CASSPLEPPRGYGYTF,TGTGCCAGCTCACCATTGGAGCCACCCCGTGGCTATGGCTACACCTTC
NA,TRBJ2-5,TRBV5-1,NA,CASSRTSWETQYF,TGCGCCAGCAGCCGCACTAGCTGGGAGACCCAGTACTTC
few,TRBJ1-3,TRBV6-1,NA,CASTQGSGNTIYF,TGTGCCAGCACCCAGGGCTCTGGAAACACCATATATTTT
NA,TRBJ2-1,TRBV5-1,NA,CASSVTSPYNEQFF,TGCGCCAGCAGCGTGACTAGTCCCTACAATGAGCAGTTCTTC
many,TRBJ1-5,TRBV6-1,TRBD1,CASSADRVGNQPQHF,TGTGCCAGCAGTGCCGACAGGGTTGGCAATCAGCCCCAGCATTTT
NA,TRBJ2-1,TRBV7-2,TRBD2,CASGAGGPDEQFF,TGTGCCAGCGGCGCGGGAGGGCCGGATGAGCAGTTCTTC
NA,TRBJ1-4,TRBV2,NA,CASTRGGGKLFF,TGTGCCAGCACTAGGGGTGGTGGAAAACTGTTTTTT
once,TRBJ2-1,TRBV7-2,TRBD2,CASSLRAGSGSVNEQFF,TGTGCCAGCAGCCTCCGAGCCGGTAGCGGGAGTGTAAATGAGCAGTTCTTC
NA,TRBJ1-2,TRBV15,TRBD1,CATSDRQGLGYGYTF,TGTGCCACCAGCGATCGACAGGGGCTAGGCTATGGCTACACCTTC
once,TRBJ2-7,TRBV6-5,TRBD1,CASSPRQGSYEQYF,TGTGCCAGCAGTCCTAGACAGGGTTCGTACGAGCAGTACTTC
NA,TRBJ1-2,TRBV27,NA,CASSLGRYYGYTF,TGTGCCAGCAGTCTAGGGAGGTACTATGGCTACACCTTC
NA,TRBJ1-1,TRBV18,NA,CASSPMALNTEAFF,TGTGCCAGCTCACCAATGGCCTTGAACACTGAAGCTTTCTTT
once,TRBJ1-5,TRBV6-5,NA,CASSYSHTPNQPQHF,TGTGCCAGCAGTTACTCGCACACCCCCAATCAGCCCCAGCATTTT
NA,TRBJ1-2,TRBV7-2,NA,CASSLARQLYGYTF,TGTGCCAGCAGCTTAGCGCGACAGCTGTATGGCTACACCTTC
NA,TRBJ2-1,TRBV18,NA,CASSRQEDNEQFF,TGTGCCAGCTCAAGACAGGAAGACAATGAGCAGTTCTTC